This entry is about one T cell receptor beta chain. With the library built for alpha chains, this beta chain is off target and its frequency is not meaningful. TCRdb ran MiXCR on the RT-PCR reads and lists one entry per CDR3 protein. The sample contains thousands of distinct CDR3 sequences, 90% to 95% of which appear only once. The CDR3 sequence is 16 residues long. Germline CDR1 and CDR2: SGHKS and YYEKEE (reference sequence). Trimming pared 1 base from V and 5 bases from J, leaving 18 bases between. The rearrangement joins TRBV5-5 to TRBJ2-5; D may be TRBD1 or TRBD2 (5 bases each). The sequencing input was memory CD4+ T cells from blood. The sequence was obtained from a female donor in good health, serving as a healthy control. DNA for the CDR3: TGTGCCAGCAGCTTGTCCGGGGCCCTACGCGTGGAGACCCAGTACTTC. Its protein is CASSLSGALRVETQYF.